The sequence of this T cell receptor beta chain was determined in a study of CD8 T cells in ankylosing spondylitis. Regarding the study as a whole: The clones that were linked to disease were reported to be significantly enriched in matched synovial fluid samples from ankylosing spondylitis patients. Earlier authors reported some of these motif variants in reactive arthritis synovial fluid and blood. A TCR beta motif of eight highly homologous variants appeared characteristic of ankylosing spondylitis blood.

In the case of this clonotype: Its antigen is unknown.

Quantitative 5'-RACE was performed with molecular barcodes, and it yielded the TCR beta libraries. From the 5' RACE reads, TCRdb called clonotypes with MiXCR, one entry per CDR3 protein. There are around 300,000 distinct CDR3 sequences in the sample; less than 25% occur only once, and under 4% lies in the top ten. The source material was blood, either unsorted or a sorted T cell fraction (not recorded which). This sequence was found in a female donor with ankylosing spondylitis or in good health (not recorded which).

Written as DNA, the CDR3 is TGTGCCAGCAGCTTCAGCCCGCAGGGTCGGTACGAGCAGTACTTC. Encoded protein: CASSFSPQGRYEQYF. The J gene is TRBJ2-7, the V gene TRBV5-6; TRBD1 might be the D (5 bases). V lost 2 bases, J lost 4 bases, and 16 bases lay in between. Germline V gene lookup returns CDR1 SGHDT and CDR2 YYEEEE. This CDR3 region has 15 residues.